This TCR beta chain was captured by sequencing in a study of a mutant IDH1 vaccine in newly diagnosed glioma. Across the whole study: Patients were started on vaccination 4-6 weeks after radiotherapy alone, or with temozolomide cycles.

The germline V gene has CDR1 SNHLY and CDR2 FYNNEI. This CDR3 comprises 15 residues. J was trimmed by 3 bases and V by 6 bases; bases with no gene match: 4. The table lists this clone with a count of one. Its antigen is not identified. This table comes from immunoSEQ multiplex PCR, and its TCRdb copy is limited to in-frame clones, with some not included. In the table there are 30,000 or so clones, around 77% of which are singletons. General observations from the study: Immune responses induced by vaccination arose in about 93% of the patients.

Time point specified: week 35, safety follow-up. Doses consisted of 300 ug of mutant IDH1 20-mer peptide each, paired with topical imiquimod. The chain employs TRBV2 and TRBJ2-1; 11 bases match TRBD2. Sequenced here: PBMCs, sampled from a glioma patient whose treatment included an IDH1 peptide vaccine. This clonotype was sampled from a woman in her twenties or thirties with glioma. Some clones in this sample may be carry-over from other donors' samples. The CDR3 bases are TGTGCCAGCAGCGCCGGACTAGCGGGCTACAATGAGCAGTTCTTC. It translates to CASSAGLAGYNEQFF.